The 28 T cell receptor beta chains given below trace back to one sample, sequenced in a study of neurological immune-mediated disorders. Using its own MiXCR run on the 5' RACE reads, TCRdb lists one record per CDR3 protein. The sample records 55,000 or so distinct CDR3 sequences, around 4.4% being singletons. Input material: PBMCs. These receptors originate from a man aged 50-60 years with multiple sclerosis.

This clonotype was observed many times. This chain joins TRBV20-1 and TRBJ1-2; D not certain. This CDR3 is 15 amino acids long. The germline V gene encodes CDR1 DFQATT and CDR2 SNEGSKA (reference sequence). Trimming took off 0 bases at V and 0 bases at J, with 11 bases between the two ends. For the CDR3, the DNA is TGCAGTGCTAGAGATCAGTGGACCTCTAACTATGGCTACACCTTC. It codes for CSARDQWTSNYGYTF.

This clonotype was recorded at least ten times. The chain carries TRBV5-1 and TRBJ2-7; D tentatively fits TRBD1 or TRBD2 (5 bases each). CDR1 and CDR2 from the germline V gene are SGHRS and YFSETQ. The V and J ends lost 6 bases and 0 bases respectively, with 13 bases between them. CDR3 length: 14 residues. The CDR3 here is CASTGTPSSYEQYF. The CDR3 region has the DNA TGCGCCAGCACCGGGACCCCTAGCTCCTACGAGCAGTACTTC. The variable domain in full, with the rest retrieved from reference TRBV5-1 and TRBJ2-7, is KAGVTQTPRYLIKTRGQQVTLSCSPISGHRSVSWYQQTPGQGLQFLFEYFSETQRNKGNFPGRFSGRQFSNSRSEMNVSTLELGDSALYLCASTGTPSSYEQYFGPGTRLTVT.

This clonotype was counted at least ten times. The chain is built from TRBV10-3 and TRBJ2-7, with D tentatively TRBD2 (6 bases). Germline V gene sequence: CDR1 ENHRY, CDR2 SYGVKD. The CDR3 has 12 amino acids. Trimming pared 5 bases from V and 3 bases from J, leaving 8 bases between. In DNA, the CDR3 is TGTGCCATCAGTCGGGACTTCTACGAGCAGTACTTC. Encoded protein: CAISRDFYEQYF.

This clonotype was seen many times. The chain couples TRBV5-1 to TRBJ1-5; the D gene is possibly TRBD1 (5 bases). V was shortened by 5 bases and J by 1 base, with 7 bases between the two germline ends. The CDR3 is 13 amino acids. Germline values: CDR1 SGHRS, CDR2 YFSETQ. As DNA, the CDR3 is TGCGCCAGCAGAAGGGACAGCAATCAGCCCCAGCATTTT. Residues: CASRRDSNQPQHF.

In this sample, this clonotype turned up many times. The CDR3 sequence: CATSSGQGWDTEAFF. CDR3 nucleotides: TGTGCCACCAGCAGCGGACAGGGTTGGGACACTGAAGCTTTCTTT. V gene TRBV15 combines with J gene TRBJ1-1, with TRBD1 matching over 8 bases. V lost 3 bases, J lost 3 bases, and 6 bases stayed unmatched. Germline lookup yields CDR1 LNHNV and CDR2 YYDKDF (reference sequence). The CDR3 loop spans 15 amino acids. Drawing the rest from reference TRBV15 and TRBJ1-1, the complete variable domain is DAMVIQNPRYQVTQFGKPVTLSCSQTLNHNVMYWYQQKSSQAPKLLFHYYDKDFNNEADTPDNFQSRRPNTSFCFLDIRSPGLGDTAMYLCATSSGQGWDTEAFFGQGTRLTVV.

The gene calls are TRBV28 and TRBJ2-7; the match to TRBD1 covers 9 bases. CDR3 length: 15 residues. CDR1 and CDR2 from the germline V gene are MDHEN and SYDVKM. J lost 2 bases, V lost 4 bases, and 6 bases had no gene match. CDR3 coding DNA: TGTGCCAGCAGTTCATATGGACAGGGGACCTACGAGCAGTACTTC. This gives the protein CASSSYGQGTYEQYF.

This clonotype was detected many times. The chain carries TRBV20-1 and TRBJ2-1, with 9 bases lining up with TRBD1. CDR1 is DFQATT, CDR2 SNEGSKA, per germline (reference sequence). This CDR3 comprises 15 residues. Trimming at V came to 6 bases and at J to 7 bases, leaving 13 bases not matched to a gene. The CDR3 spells CSARRDRVRVNEQFF. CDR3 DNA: TGCAGTGCCCGTCGGGACAGGGTCCGGGTAAATGAGCAGTTCTTC.

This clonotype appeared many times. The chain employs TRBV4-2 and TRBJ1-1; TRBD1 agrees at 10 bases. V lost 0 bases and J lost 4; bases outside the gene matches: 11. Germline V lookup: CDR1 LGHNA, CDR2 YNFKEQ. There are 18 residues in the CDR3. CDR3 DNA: TGTGCCAGCAGCCAAGAGCTCGGGACAGGGGTGCGGGTCACTGAAGCTTTCTTT. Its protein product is CASSQELGTGVRVTEAFF.

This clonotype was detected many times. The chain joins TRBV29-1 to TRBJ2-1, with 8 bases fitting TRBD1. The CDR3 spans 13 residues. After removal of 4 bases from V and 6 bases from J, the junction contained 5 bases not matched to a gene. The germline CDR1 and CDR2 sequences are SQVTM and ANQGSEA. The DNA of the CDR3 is TGCAGCGTTGGGCAGGGGGCCGGCAATGAGCAGTTCTTC. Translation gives CSVGQGAGNEQFF.

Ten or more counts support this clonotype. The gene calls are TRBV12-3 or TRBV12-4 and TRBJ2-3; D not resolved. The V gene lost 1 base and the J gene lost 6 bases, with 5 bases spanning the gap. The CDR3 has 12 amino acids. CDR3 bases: TGTGCCAGCAGTTTAGGGCAGGATACGCAGTATTTT. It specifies CASSLGQDTQYF.

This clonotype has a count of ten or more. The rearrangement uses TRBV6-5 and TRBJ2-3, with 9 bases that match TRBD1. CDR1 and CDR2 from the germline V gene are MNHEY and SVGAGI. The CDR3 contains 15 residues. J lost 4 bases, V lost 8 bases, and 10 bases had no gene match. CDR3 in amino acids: CASRPQGAWSDTQYF. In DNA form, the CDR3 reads TGTGCCAGCCGCCCACAGGGGGCATGGTCAGATACGCAGTATTTT.

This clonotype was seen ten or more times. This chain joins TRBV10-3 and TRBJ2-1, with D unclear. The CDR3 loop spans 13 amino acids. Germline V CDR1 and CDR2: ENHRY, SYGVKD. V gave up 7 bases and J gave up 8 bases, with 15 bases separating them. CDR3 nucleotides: TGTGCCATCAAAGGGCCCTACCTCGATGAGCAGTTCTTC. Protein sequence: CAIKGPYLDEQFF.

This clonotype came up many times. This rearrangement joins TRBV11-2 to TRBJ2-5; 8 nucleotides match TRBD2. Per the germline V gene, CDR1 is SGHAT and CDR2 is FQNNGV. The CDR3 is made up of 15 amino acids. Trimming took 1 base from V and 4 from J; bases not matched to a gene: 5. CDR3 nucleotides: TGTGCCAGCAGCTTAGCGCTAGCGGGTCGAGAGACCCAGTACTTC. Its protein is CASSLALAGRETQYF.

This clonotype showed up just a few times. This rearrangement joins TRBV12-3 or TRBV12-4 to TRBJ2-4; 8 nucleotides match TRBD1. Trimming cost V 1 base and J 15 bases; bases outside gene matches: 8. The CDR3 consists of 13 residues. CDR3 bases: TGTGCCAGCAGTTTAGGGGCAGGGGGCGCGTTGTACTTC. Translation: CASSLGAGGALYF.

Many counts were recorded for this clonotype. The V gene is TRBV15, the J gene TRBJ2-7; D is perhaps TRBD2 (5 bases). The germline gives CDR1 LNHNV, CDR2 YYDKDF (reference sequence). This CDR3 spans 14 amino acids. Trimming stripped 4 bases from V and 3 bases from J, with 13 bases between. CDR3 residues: CATSIGIGRYEQYF. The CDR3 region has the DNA TGTGCCACCAGCATCGGGATCGGACGCTACGAGCAGTACTTC.

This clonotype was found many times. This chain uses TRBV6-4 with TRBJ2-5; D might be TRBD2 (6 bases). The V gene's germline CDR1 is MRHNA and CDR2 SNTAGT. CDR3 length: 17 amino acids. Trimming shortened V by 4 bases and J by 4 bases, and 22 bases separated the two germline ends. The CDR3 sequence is CASSVCLKDGTGETQYF. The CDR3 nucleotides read TGTGCCAGCAGTGTTTGTCTCAAAGATGGGACTGGAGAGACCCAGTACTTC.

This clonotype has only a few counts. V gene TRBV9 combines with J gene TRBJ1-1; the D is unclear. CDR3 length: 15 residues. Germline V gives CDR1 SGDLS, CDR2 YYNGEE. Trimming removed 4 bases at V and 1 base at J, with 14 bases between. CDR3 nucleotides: TGTGCCAGCAGCCCCCCGGAATCCAGGAACACTGAAGCTTTCTTT. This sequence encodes CASSPPESRNTEAFF.

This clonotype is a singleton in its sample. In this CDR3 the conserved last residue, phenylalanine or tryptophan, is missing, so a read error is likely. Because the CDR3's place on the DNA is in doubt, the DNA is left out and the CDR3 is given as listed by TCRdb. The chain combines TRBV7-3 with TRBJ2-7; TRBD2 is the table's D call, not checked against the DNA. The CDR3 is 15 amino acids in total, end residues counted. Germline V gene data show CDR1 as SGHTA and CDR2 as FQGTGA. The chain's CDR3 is CASSLWGGPSYEQYN.

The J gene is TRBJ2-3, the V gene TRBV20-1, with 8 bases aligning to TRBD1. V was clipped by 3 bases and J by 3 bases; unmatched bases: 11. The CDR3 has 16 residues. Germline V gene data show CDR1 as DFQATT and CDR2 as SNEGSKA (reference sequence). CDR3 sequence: CSARGVGTGRTDTQYF. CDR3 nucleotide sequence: TGCAGTGCTAGGGGGGTCGGGACAGGCCGAACAGATACGCAGTATTTT.

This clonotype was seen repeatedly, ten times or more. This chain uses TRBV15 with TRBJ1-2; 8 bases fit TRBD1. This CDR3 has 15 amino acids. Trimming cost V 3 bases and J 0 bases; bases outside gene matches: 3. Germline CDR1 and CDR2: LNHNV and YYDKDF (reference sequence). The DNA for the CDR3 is TGTGCCACCAGCAGGGGACAGGATTCTAACTATGGCTACACCTTC. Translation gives CATSRGQDSNYGYTF.

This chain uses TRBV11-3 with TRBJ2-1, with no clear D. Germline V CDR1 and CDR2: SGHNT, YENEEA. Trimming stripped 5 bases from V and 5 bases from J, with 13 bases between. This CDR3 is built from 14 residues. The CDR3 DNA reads TGTGCCAGCAGCCCCCTGGCAAGCAACAATGAGCAGTTCTTC. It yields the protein CASSPLASNNEQFF.

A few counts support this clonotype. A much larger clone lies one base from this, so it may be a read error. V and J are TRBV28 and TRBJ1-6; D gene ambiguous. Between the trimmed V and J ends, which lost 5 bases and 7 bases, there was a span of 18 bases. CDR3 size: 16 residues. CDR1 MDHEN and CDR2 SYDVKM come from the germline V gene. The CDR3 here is CASSPYFRERNSPLHF. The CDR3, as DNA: TGTGCCAGCAGTCCGTACTTCCGCGAAAGGAATTCACCCCTCCACTTT.

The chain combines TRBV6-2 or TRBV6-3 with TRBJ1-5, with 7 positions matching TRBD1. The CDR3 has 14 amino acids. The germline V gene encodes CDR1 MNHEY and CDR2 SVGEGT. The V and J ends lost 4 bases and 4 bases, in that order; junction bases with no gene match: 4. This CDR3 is CASSWDRGNQPQHF. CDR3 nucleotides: TGTGCCAGCAGTTGGGACAGAGGAAATCAGCCCCAGCATTTT.

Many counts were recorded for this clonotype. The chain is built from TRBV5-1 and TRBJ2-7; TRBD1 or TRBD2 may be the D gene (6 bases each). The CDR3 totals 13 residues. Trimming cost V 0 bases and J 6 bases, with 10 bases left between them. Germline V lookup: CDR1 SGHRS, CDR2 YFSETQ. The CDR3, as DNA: TGCGCCAGCAGCTTGGGACTAGGGGGCGAGCAGTACTTC. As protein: CASSLGLGGEQYF.

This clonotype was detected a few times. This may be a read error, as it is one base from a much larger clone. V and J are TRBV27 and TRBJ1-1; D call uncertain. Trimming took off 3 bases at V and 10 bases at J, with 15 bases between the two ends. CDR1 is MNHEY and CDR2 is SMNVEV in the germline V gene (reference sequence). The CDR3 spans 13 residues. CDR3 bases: TGTGCCAGCAGTTTGCGAAAGGCCTCTGGAGCTTTCTTT. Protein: CASSLRKASGAFF.

The CDR3 DNA reads TGCGCCAGCAGCGCGGACACTGAAGCTTTCTTT. Residues: CASSADTEAFF. The chain uses TRBV5-1 and TRBJ1-1; the D is unclear. The CDR3 spans 11 residues. V lost 4 bases, J lost 3 bases, and 4 bases lay in between. Germline V CDR1 and CDR2: SGHRS, YFSETQ.

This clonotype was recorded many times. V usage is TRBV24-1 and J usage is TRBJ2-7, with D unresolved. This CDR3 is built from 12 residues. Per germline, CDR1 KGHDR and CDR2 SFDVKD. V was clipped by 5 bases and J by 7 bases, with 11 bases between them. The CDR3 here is CATSAPEEEQYF. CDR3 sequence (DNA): TGTGCCACCAGTGCCCCCGAGGAGGAGCAGTACTTC.

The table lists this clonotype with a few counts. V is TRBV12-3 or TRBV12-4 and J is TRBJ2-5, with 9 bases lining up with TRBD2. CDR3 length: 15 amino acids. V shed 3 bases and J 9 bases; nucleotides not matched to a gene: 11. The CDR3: CASSLRTSDPGAQYF. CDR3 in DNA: TGTGCCAGCAGTTTGCGGACTAGCGACCCGGGGGCCCAGTACTTC.